The 26 T cell receptor beta chains reported below all come from one sample, sequenced in a study of shared clonotypes between healthy human individuals. Clones were sequenced by immunoSEQ multiplex PCR, and TCRdb holds only the in-frame ones, with some missing. The sample yields more than 2 million clones, approximately 94% seen once. Sequencing was carried out using naive CD4+ T cells sorted from blood. Subset specified: CD45RA+ positively selected. The receptors shown here come from a man aged 18 to 30 in good health.

The chain links TRBV5-6 to TRBJ2-7; 7 bases are a match to TRBD1. Germline V CDR1 and CDR2: SGHDT, YYEEEE. The J segment lost 7 bases and the V segment lost 3 bases, leaving 10 bases of the junction unmatched. The CDR3 sequence is 14 residues long. This chain's CDR3 is CASSSGQVRGEQYF. CDR3 DNA sequence: TGTGCCAGCAGCTCCGGACAGGTCCGGGGAGAGCAGTACTTC.

CDR3 amino acids: CASSAGTSGGITDTQYF. The CDR3 DNA follows: TGTGCCAGCAGCGCCGGGACTAGCGGGGGCATAACAGATACGCAGTATTTT. The chain employs TRBV7-9 and TRBJ2-3, with TRBD2 matching over 14 bases. Germline CDR1 is SEHNR and CDR2 is FQNEAQ (reference sequence). The CDR3 extends over 17 amino acids. V shed 5 bases and J 3 bases; nucleotides not matched to a gene: 7.

Note on this clone: Since a much larger clone is just one base distant, this may be a read error. The identical CDR3 is also encoded by other nucleotide sequences in the sample. The rearrangement links TRBV5-5 to TRBJ2-3; D gene ambiguous. V was shortened by 0 bases and J by 1 base, with 3 bases between the two germline ends. The germline V gene encodes CDR1 SGHKS and CDR2 YYEKEE (reference sequence). The CDR3 is 13 residues long. CDR3 protein: CASSLGGTDTQYF. CDR3 bases: TGTGCCAGCAGCTTGGGGGGCACAGATACGCAGTATTTT.

This sequence joins TRBV7-2 and TRBJ2-5; D is perhaps TRBD1 (7 bases). The CDR3 loop spans 15 amino acids. Germline CDR1 and CDR2: SGHTA and FQGNSA. The germline V and J ends were trimmed by 2 bases and 3 bases, with 13 bases remaining between them. DNA of the CDR3: TGTGCCAGCAGCTTATTGGAGGGGGCCAAAGAGACCCAGTACTTC. It codes for CASSLLEGAKETQYF.

V is TRBV7-9 and J is TRBJ2-1, with D perhaps given as TRBD1 or TRBD2 (5 bases each). The germline gives CDR1 SEHNR, CDR2 FQNEAQ (reference sequence). With 4 bases removed from V and 4 bases from J, the gap between germline ends came to 20 bases. CDR3 length: 17 amino acids. CDR3 in DNA: TGTGCCAGCAGCTCCTTACTGCGAGGGGAACTTTACAATGAGCAGTTCTTC. It encodes CASSSLLRGELYNEQFF.

The chain joins TRBV5-6 to TRBJ2-7, with 10 bases identical to TRBD1. Germline CDR1 SGHDT, CDR2 YYEEEE. The CDR3 length is 14 residues. Trimming at V came to 2 bases and at J to 6 bases, leaving 5 bases not matched to a gene. The CDR3 spells CASSFPDRGSEQYF. DNA of the CDR3: TGTGCCAGCAGCTTCCCGGACAGGGGGTCCGAGCAGTACTTC.

This clone was picked up a small number of times. The gene calls are TRBV4-1 and TRBJ1-2; no definite D call. V lost 0 bases and J 13 bases, leaving 15 bases between the germline ends. CDR3 size: 13 residues. Looked up from germline, CDR1 is MGHRA and CDR2 is YSYEKL. The CDR3, as DNA: TGCGCCAGCAGCCAAGATCGAGTCTTGGCTGCCACCTTC. Its protein product is CASSQDRVLAATF.

With respect to this clone: This CDR3 is also generated by other DNA sequences in the sample. V and J are TRBV28 and TRBJ2-7, with D possibly TRBD2 on 7 matching bases. Germline V lookup: CDR1 MDHEN, CDR2 SYDVKM. V shed 6 bases and J shed 4 bases, with 10 bases lying between them. The CDR3 consists of 12 residues. CDR3 coding DNA: TGTGCCAGCAGGGGGGGGCCTTACGAGCAGTACTTC. Residues: CASRGGPYEQYF.

The chain links TRBV18 to TRBJ1-1; maybe TRBD1 (6 bases). Germline assignment: CDR1 KGHSH and CDR2 LQKENI. Trimming removed 0 bases at V and 11 bases at J, with 10 bases between. This CDR3 comprises 12 residues. The CDR3 nucleotides read TGTGCCAGCTCACCACCGGACAGATCCGCTTTCTTT. This gives the protein CASSPPDRSAFF.

The V and J genes are TRBV6-5 and TRBJ2-7, with 10 bases identical to TRBD1. This CDR3 is 14 amino acids long. With 6 bases clipped from V and 3 bases from J, the junction kept 5 bases outside the gene matches. Per germline, CDR1 MNHEY and CDR2 SVGAGI. CDR3 coding DNA: TGTGCCAGCAGAGCCGGGACAGGGGTCTACGAGCAGTACTTC. Its protein product is CASRAGTGVYEQYF.

This chain joins TRBV6-1 and TRBJ2-7; tentative D call: TRBD1 (7 bases). Germline assignment: CDR1 MNHNS and CDR2 SASEGT. Trimming removed 5 bases at V and 2 bases at J, with 10 bases between. This CDR3 has 13 amino acids. The CDR3 reads CASSSGGTYEQYF. The CDR3, as DNA: TGTGCCAGCAGTTCAGGGGGGACCTACGAGCAGTACTTC.

The CDR3 bases are TGCGCCAGCAGCTTAAATTGGGGCTCCGGGGATACGCAGTATTTT. Its protein is CASSLNWGSGDTQYF. The chain employs TRBV5-1 and TRBJ2-3, with D maybe TRBD1 (5 bases). Deletions cut 2 bases from V and 6 bases from J, with 16 bases between. The CDR3 sequence is 15 residues long. Germline CDR1 and CDR2: SGHRS and YFSETQ.

This chain joins TRBV28 and TRBJ2-7; 7 nucleotides match TRBD1. The CDR3 is made up of 16 amino acids. V lost 4 bases, J lost 2 bases, and 11 bases stayed unmatched. Per the germline V gene, CDR1 is MDHEN and CDR2 is SYDVKM. CDR3 amino acids: CASSSAPPTGTYEQYF. The DNA for the CDR3 is TGTGCCAGCAGTTCCGCCCCGCCGACAGGGACCTACGAGCAGTACTTC.

The rearrangement joins TRBV20-1 to TRBJ1-1; D is perhaps TRBD1 (5 bases). CDR1 DFQATT and CDR2 SNEGSKA come from the germline V gene (reference sequence). The CDR3 runs 11 residues. Trimming left V 1 base short and J 13 bases short, with 13 bases between. As DNA, the CDR3 is TGCAGTGCTAGAGTCGACTGGGGCGTTTTCTTT. Protein: CSARVDWGVFF.

Of note for this clone: At the DNA level, this CDR3 is encoded by other sequences in the same sample as well. This CDR3 is CASSSAGTPYNEQFF. As DNA, the CDR3 is TGTGCCAGCAGCTCAGCCGGGACCCCCTACAATGAGCAGTTCTTC. The V gene is TRBV5-6, the J gene TRBJ2-1; D is possibly TRBD1 or TRBD2 (5 bases each). The germline V gene encodes CDR1 SGHDT and CDR2 YYEEEE. CDR3 length equals 15 residues. With 3 bases removed from V and 2 bases from J, the gap between germline ends came to 12 bases.

The table lists this clone with a count of one. The chain employs TRBV19 and TRBJ1-1, with 9 bases lining up with TRBD1. The CDR3 has 14 amino acids. Per germline, CDR1 LNHDA and CDR2 SQIVND (reference sequence). V trimming: 2 bases; J trimming: 6 bases; junction bases outside the gene matches: 4. Here the CDR3 DNA reads TGTGCCAGTAGTATAAAGGGACAGGGCGCTGAAGCTTTCTTT. Its protein is CASSIKGQGAEAFF. The entire variable domain, with the rest obtained from reference TRBV19 and TRBJ1-1, is as follows: DGGITQSPKYLFRKEGQNVTLSCEQNLNHDAMYWYRQDPGQGLRLIYYSQIVNDFQKGDIAEGYSVSREKKESFPLTVTSAQKNPTAFYLCASSIKGQGAEAFFGQGTRLTVV.

Comment on this clone: Additional DNA sequences in this sample encode the identical CDR3. The rearrangement joins TRBV6-5 to TRBJ1-4; no firm D call. V was shortened by 7 bases and J by 6 bases, with 6 bases between the two germline ends. Germline lookup yields CDR1 MNHEY and CDR2 SVGAGI. There are 11 residues in the CDR3. Here the CDR3 DNA reads TGTGCCAGCAAGAGGGATGAAAAACTGTTTTTT. It translates to CASKRDEKLFF.

In regard to this clone: This CDR3 is also generated by other DNA sequences in the sample. The genes are TRBV6-5 and TRBJ2-7; 7 nucleotides line up with TRBD1. The V gene's germline CDR1 is MNHEY and CDR2 SVGAGI. The CDR3 has 13 residues. V shed 4 bases, J shed 4 bases, and the junction held 4 bases outside the gene matches. The DNA of the CDR3 is TGTGCCAGCAGTTCGGACAGGTTTTACGAGCAGTACTTC. Translation gives CASSSDRFYEQYF.

Only a few counts were recorded for this clone. The chain has TRBV13 and TRBJ1-6, with D unclear. Trimming pared 5 bases from V and 7 bases from J, leaving 6 bases between. This CDR3 has 12 amino acids. Germline CDR1 reads PRHDT; CDR2 reads FYEKMQ (reference sequence). CDR3 DNA: TGTGCCAGCAGCCCACGCAATTCACCCCTCCACTTT. Its translation: CASSPRNSPLHF.

This clone was detected a few times. The rearrangement uses TRBV20-1 and TRBJ1-1; 7 positions match TRBD1. V lost 3 bases to trimming and J lost 7 bases; unmatched junction nucleotides: 2. The CDR3 totals 11 residues. CDR1 is DFQATT, CDR2 SNEGSKA, per germline (reference sequence). CDR3 sequence: CSARGQIEAFF. DNA of the CDR3: TGCAGTGCTAGGGGACAGATTGAAGCTTTCTTT.

This clone has more than one count but fewer than ten. The chain employs TRBV10-1 and TRBJ1-5, with 8 bases identical to TRBD1. This CDR3 spans 12 amino acids. Germline CDR1 reads WNHNN; CDR2 reads SYGVQD (reference sequence). The CDR3 region is CVNRGRYQPQHF. In nucleotides, the CDR3 is TGCGTAAACAGGGGGAGGTATCAGCCCCAGCATTTT.

Only one count was recorded for this clone. The CDR3 spells CASRDGTASNQPQHF. The CDR3 coding sequence is TGCGCCAGCAGGGATGGGACAGCCTCGAATCAGCCCCAGCATTTT. This chain joins TRBV5-1 and TRBJ1-5; 7 positions agree with TRBD1. Unmatched junction bases numbered 9, after V lost 5 bases and J lost 4 bases. Germline V gives CDR1 SGHRS, CDR2 YFSETQ. This CDR3 has 15 amino acids. Drawing the rest from reference TRBV5-1 and TRBJ1-5, the complete variable domain is KAGVTQTPRYLIKTRGQQVTLSCSPISGHRSVSWYQQTPGQGLQFLFEYFSETQRNKGNFPGRFSGRQFSNSRSEMNVSTLELGDSALYLCASRDGTASNQPQHFGDGTRLSIL.

This clone has only a few counts. Other DNA sequences in this sample translate to the same CDR3. The gene calls are TRBV30 and TRBJ1-1; D remains ambiguous. CDR1 is GTSNPN, CDR2 SVGIG, per germline (reference sequence). The V end lost 0 bases, the J end lost 0 bases, and 5 bases lay between the germline ends. The CDR3 is made up of 13 amino acids. The CDR3 nucleotides are TGTGCCTGGAGTGTACGACTGAACACTGAAGCTTTCTTT. This codes for CAWSVRLNTEAFF. Full variable domain (missing parts from reference TRBV30 and TRBJ1-1): SQTIHQWPATLVQPVGSPLSLECTVEGTSNPNLYWYRQAAGRGLQLLFYSVGIGQISSEVPQNLSASRPQDRQFILSSKKLLLSDSGFYLCAWSVRLNTEAFFGQGTRLTVV.

The chain joins TRBV28 to TRBJ2-5; D uncertain. This CDR3 comprises 12 residues. Trimming stripped 4 bases from V and 5 bases from J, with 8 bases between. CDR1 and CDR2 from the germline V gene are MDHEN and SYDVKM. In DNA, the CDR3 is TGTGCCAGCAGTTCCGTGTTGGAGACCCAGTACTTC. Translating gives CASSSVLETQYF.

Comments on this clone: The identical CDR3 is also encoded by other nucleotide sequences in the sample. The chain combines TRBV9 with TRBJ2-1; D is uncertain. CDR1 is SGDLS and CDR2 is YYNGEE in the germline V gene. CDR3 length: 15 residues. The V gene lost 0 bases and the J gene lost 0 bases, with 7 bases spanning the gap. CDR3 sequence (DNA): TGTGCCAGCAGCGTAGGCCGAAACTCCTACAATGAGCAGTTCTTC. As protein: CASSVGRNSYNEQFF.

A remark on this clone: The same CDR3 arises from other DNA sequences in this sample as well. The CDR3 bases are TGTGCCAGCAGCGTAGGCCCCGGAAACACCATATATTTT. Its translation is CASSVGPGNTIYF. The genes are TRBV9 and TRBJ1-3; no firm D call. Germline CDR1 is SGDLS and CDR2 is YYNGEE. There are 13 residues in the CDR3. Trimming stripped 0 bases from V and 4 bases from J, with 5 bases between. Supplemented by reference TRBV9 and TRBJ1-3, the full variable domain reads DSGVTQTPKHLITATGQRVTLRCSPRSGDLSVYWYQQSLDQGLQFLIQYYNGEERAKGNILERFSAQQFPDLHSELNLSSLELGDSALYFCASSVGPGNTIYFGEGSWLTVV.